Reported below is one T cell receptor (beta chain). PCR amplification relied on 60 Vbeta primers (plus 13 Jbeta primers). Assay: immunoSEQ multiplex PCR; the TCRdb copy retains only in-frame clones and omits some. The top ten hold 2.5% to 3% of the sample, which has under 140,000 clones, 60% to 85% seen once. Per the germline V gene, CDR1 is LGHNA and CDR2 is YNFKEQ. Germline trimming cut 0 bases from V and 0 bases from J; bases unmatched to any gene: 3. CDR3 length equals 18 residues. The data are from a study of cytomegalovirus exposure and HLA in healthy donors. The chain combines TRBV4-2 with TRBJ2-6; 9 bases are a match to TRBD1. The specimen was PBMCs. This TCR derives from a woman aged 55-69 years in good health and CMV-seropositive. The CDR3 protein is CASSQEGQGDSGANVLTF. CDR3 DNA sequence: TGTGCCAGCAGCCAAGAGGGACAGGGAGACTCTGGGGCCAACGTCCTGACTTTC.